The 8 T cell receptor beta chains listed next were all sequenced from one sample in a study of OX40 agonist ivuxolimab in advanced cancers. Data came from immunoSEQ multiplex PCR; TCRdb stores just in-frame clones and leaves some out. The sample records roughly 89,000 clones, 80% to 90% being singletons. The sample here was CD4+ or CD8+ T cells sorted from blood, taken in a trial of the OX40 agonist ivuxolimab. The source is an adult with an advanced solid tumor such as melanoma, head and neck, liver or kidney cancer.

J is TRBJ2-5 and V is TRBV7-3; D ambiguous. Trimming cost V 5 bases and J 1 base, with 14 bases left between them. Germline CDR1 is SGHTA and CDR2 is FQGTGA. The CDR3 is 15 amino acids. This chain's CDR3 is CASSRSPGPQETQYF. CDR3 DNA: TGTGCCAGCAGCCGTTCTCCCGGGCCCCAAGAGACCCAGTACTTC.

The chain has TRBV19 and TRBJ2-6; no firm D call. V gave up 9 bases and J gave up 1 base, with 7 bases separating them. Per the germline V gene, CDR1 is LNHDA and CDR2 is SQIVND (reference sequence). This CDR3 contains 13 residues. The CDR3 bases are TGTGCCAGCTCAACGTCTGGGGCCAACGTCCTGACTTTC. This codes for CASSTSGANVLTF. Supplemented by reference TRBV19 and TRBJ2-6, the full variable domain reads DGGITQSPKYLFRKEGQNVTLSCEQNLNHDAMYWYRQDPGQGLRLIYYSQIVNDFQKGDIAEGYSVSREKKESFPLTVTSAQKNPTAFYLCASSTSGANVLTFGAGSRLTVL.

V is TRBV29-1 and J is TRBJ1-5; 8 bases align to TRBD1. The germline CDR1 and CDR2 sequences are SQVTM and ANQGSEA. V was pared by 8 bases and J by 5 bases, with 8 bases of the junction left unmatched. The CDR3 runs to 13 residues. The CDR3: CSCGQGQYQPQHF. The CDR3 nucleotides are TGCAGCTGTGGACAGGGACAATATCAGCCCCAGCATTTT.

In its sample, this clone was seen once. The rearrangement links TRBV28 to TRBJ2-7, with 8 bases fitting TRBD1. Trimming at V came to 3 bases and at J to 4 bases, leaving 14 bases not matched to a gene. The CDR3 contains 17 residues. Germline CDR1 reads MDHEN; CDR2 reads SYDVKM. CDR3 in DNA: TGTGCCAGCAGTTTTTCTTTACTGAGGCAGGGGGCATACGAGCAGTACTTC. It is translated as CASSFSLLRQGAYEQYF.

The chain links TRBV5-1 to TRBJ2-1, with TRBD2 matching over 9 bases. The V gene's germline CDR1 is SGHRS and CDR2 YFSETQ. There are 16 residues in the CDR3. With V trimmed by 5 bases and J by 10 bases, 16 bases remained unmatched. The CDR3 nucleotides are TGCGCCAGCAGGGCCACCGGGACTAGCCCCGACGTGGAGCAGTTCTTC. It encodes CASRATGTSPDVEQFF.

V and J are TRBV10-2 and TRBJ2-7; a possible D gene is TRBD2 (6 bases). CDR1 is WSHSY, CDR2 SAAADI, per germline. This CDR3 contains 13 residues. The V end was cut by 5 bases, the J end by 9 bases, with 17 bases between. CDR3 DNA: TGCGCCAGCAGTAGTAGCCGGGACTCCTGGCAGTACTTC. Translation: CASSSSRDSWQYF.

The chain has TRBV6-1 and TRBJ1-1; TRBD1 aligns across 10 bases. This CDR3 is 14 amino acids long. Germline V gene lookup returns CDR1 MNHNS and CDR2 SASEGT. J lost 10 bases, V lost 4 bases, and 9 bases had no gene match. For the CDR3, the DNA is TGTGCCAGCAGTGCCCGGGACAGGGGTTTTGGAGCTTTCTTT. Amino acid sequence: CASSARDRGFGAFF.

The chain joins TRBV7-2 to TRBJ2-1; D might be TRBD1 or TRBD2, each matching 6 bases. V was cut by 5 bases and J by 9 bases, with 14 bases left in between. The CDR3 loop spans 13 amino acids. Germline V gene lookup returns CDR1 SGHTA and CDR2 FQGNSA. This chain's CDR3 is CASSRRGEGEQFF. The CDR3 DNA sequence: TGTGCCAGCAGCCGTAGGGGGGAAGGTGAGCAGTTCTTC.